This entry lists 21 T cell receptor beta chains sequenced from one sample in a study of blood T cells in healthy people across ages. A second PCR of roughly 7 to 11 cycles used a sample-barcoded 5' primer and a J-beta primer mix. TCRdb processed the 5' RACE reads anew with MiXCR; each CDR3 protein has one entry. The table has about 1.4 million distinct CDR3 sequences, around 59% seen once. The material sequenced was blood. The receptor source for this set is a man aged 18 to 35 in good health.

This clonotype appeared a few times. The V and J genes are TRBV28 and TRBJ2-4, with TRBD2 as a possible D gene (6 bases). Near its end, the DNA agrees better with TRBJ2-7, so the J call may be wrong. Germline V lookup: CDR1 MDHEN, CDR2 SYDVKM. This CDR3 is built from 14 residues. The DNA of the CDR3 is TGTGCCAGCAGTTTGGGGGGTCCGGGTAGCGAGCAGTACTTC. Protein: CASSLGGPGSEQYF.

This chain joins TRBV27 and TRBJ2-4; D not certain. The DNA end is a closer match to TRBJ2-7, so the J assignment may be wrong. There are 13 residues in the CDR3. In germline, CDR1 is MNHEY, CDR2 SMNVEV (reference sequence). The CDR3 bases are TGTGCCAGCAAGTTAAGGAACTCCTACGAGCAGTACTTC. Translating gives CASKLRNSYEQYF.

This chain uses TRBV28 with TRBJ2-3; 14 nucleotides line up with TRBD2. V shed 6 bases and J 9 bases; nucleotides not matched to a gene: 17. This CDR3 has 18 amino acids. Germline V gene lookup returns CDR1 MDHEN and CDR2 SYDVKM. CDR3 sequence reads: CASSQTPGLAGVKYTQYF. The CDR3 region has the DNA TGTGCCAGCAGCCAAACACCGGGACTAGCGGGGGTAAAGTACACGCAGTATTTT. The full variable domain, rest sourced from reference TRBV28 and TRBJ2-3, is DVKVTQSSRYLVKRTGEKVFLECVQDMDHENMFWYRQDPGLGLRLIYFSYDVKMKEKGDIPEGYSVSREKKERFSLILESASTNQTSMYLCASSQTPGLAGVKYTQYFGPGTRLTVL.

V and J are TRBV13 and TRBJ1-1; D might be TRBD1 (5 bases). V was trimmed by 1 base and J by 6 bases, leaving 12 bases between them. Germline CDR1 reads PRHDT; CDR2 reads FYEKMQ (reference sequence). The CDR3 runs 14 residues. CDR3 coding DNA: TGTGCCAGCAGCTTAGAAGTTAAAGGGGCTGAAGCTTTCTTT. This gives the protein CASSLEVKGAEAFF.

This sequence joins TRBV6-2 or TRBV6-3 and TRBJ2-5; D gene uncertain. CDR3 length: 14 residues. The V end lost 8 bases, the J end lost 1 base, and 14 bases lay between the germline ends. Germline CDR1 and CDR2: MNHEY and SVGEGT. CDR3 DNA sequence: TGTGCCAGCTCCCGGCCAGAACCCCAAGAGACCCAGTACTTC. Encoded protein: CASSRPEPQETQYF.

The chain has TRBV7-2 and TRBJ1-5; D might be TRBD1 (5 bases). The germline V and J ends were trimmed by 3 bases and 6 bases, with 15 bases remaining between them. Germline lookup yields CDR1 SGHTA and CDR2 FQGNSA. The CDR3 is 15 residues long. The CDR3 is CASSFTGPTPQPQHF. The CDR3 DNA reads as TGTGCCAGCAGCTTTACGGGGCCGACGCCTCAGCCCCAGCATTTT.

This rearrangement joins TRBV13 to TRBJ1-5, with D possibly TRBD1 on 5 matching bases. CDR3 length: 16 residues. V lost 3 bases and J 1 base, leaving 13 bases between the germline ends. CDR1 PRHDT and CDR2 FYEKMQ come from the germline V gene (reference sequence). The CDR3 region is CASSFWAGQSNQPQHF. The DNA for the CDR3 is TGTGCCAGCAGCTTTTGGGCAGGGCAAAGCAATCAGCCCCAGCATTTT.

In its sample, this clonotype was seen once. The chain has TRBV6-2 or TRBV6-3 and TRBJ2-5; TRBD2 matches 14 bases. Trimming cost V 10 bases and J 0 bases; bases outside gene matches: 4. Germline assignment: CDR1 MNHEY and CDR2 SVGEGT. The CDR3 extends over 15 amino acids. Here the CDR3 DNA reads TGTGCCACGGGACTAGCGGGGGACCACCAAGAGACCCAGTACTTC. As protein: CATGLAGDHQETQYF.

The chain combines TRBV7-2 with TRBJ2-7, with D perhaps being TRBD1 or TRBD2 (5 bases each). CDR3 length equals 14 residues. Germline loops: CDR1 SGHTA, CDR2 FQGNSA. V dropped 3 bases and J dropped 2 bases, with 11 bases sitting between them. CDR3 sequence reads: CASSLGTPPYEQYF. CDR3 nucleotide sequence: TGTGCCAGCAGCTTGGGGACGCCTCCCTACGAGCAGTACTTC.

This clonotype was picked up a small number of times. The chain joins TRBV4-2 to TRBJ2-5, with D possibly called TRBD1 or TRBD2 (5 bases each). Per germline, CDR1 LGHNA and CDR2 YNFKEQ. The V gene lost 4 bases and the J gene lost 2 bases, with 14 bases spanning the gap. The CDR3 spans 15 residues. The CDR3 nucleotides read TGTGCCAGCAGCCCCAGGGAGTCGGTTCAAGAGACCCAGTACTTC. As protein: CASSPRESVQETQYF.

V is TRBV27 and J is TRBJ1-6, with 10 bases aligning to TRBD1. CDR1 and CDR2 (germline): MNHEY, SMNVEV (reference sequence). With 6 bases clipped from V and 7 bases from J, the junction kept 3 bases outside the gene matches. The CDR3 is made up of 14 amino acids. The CDR3 nucleotides are TGTGCCAGCAGGACGGACAGGGGGAATTCACCCCTCCACTTT. This encodes CASRTDRGNSPLHF.

This clonotype was seen just once. The V call is TRBV6-5, the J call TRBJ2-5; tentative D call: TRBD2 (7 bases). This CDR3 has 15 amino acids. The germline V and J ends were trimmed by 7 bases and 5 bases, with 20 bases remaining between them. The germline V gene encodes CDR1 MNHEY and CDR2 SVGAGI. CDR3 DNA sequence: TGTGCCAGCACCAACCTCCCGGGGGGCTGGGAGACCCAGTACTTC. It is translated as CASTNLPGGWETQYF.

The rearrangement links TRBV2 to TRBJ1-4, with TRBD1 as a possible D gene (6 bases). The CDR3 is made up of 14 amino acids. V was clipped by 7 bases and J by 5 bases, with 14 bases between them. Per the germline V gene, CDR1 is SNHLY and CDR2 is FYNNEI. CDR3 coding DNA: TGTGCCAGCACTAAAGACAGGATGAATGAAAAACTGTTTTTT. Protein sequence: CASTKDRMNEKLFF.

This chain connects TRBV7-2 to TRBJ1-1, with 10 nucleotides matching TRBD1. With 3 bases clipped from V and 0 bases from J, the junction kept 4 bases outside the gene matches. CDR3 length equals 16 residues. Germline values: CDR1 SGHTA, CDR2 FQGNSA. The CDR3, as DNA: TGTGCCAGCAGCTTGGCCGGGACAGGGGTGAACACTGAAGCTTTCTTT. Translated, it gives CASSLAGTGVNTEAFF.

Only a few counts were recorded for this clonotype. The chain links TRBV6-5 to TRBJ2-1; TRBD2 aligns across 9 bases. The germline gives CDR1 MNHEY, CDR2 SVGAGI. This CDR3 has 15 residues. With V trimmed by 5 bases and J by 8 bases, 10 bases remained unmatched. The CDR3: CASSPLAGPEDEQFF. DNA for the CDR3: TGTGCCAGCAGTCCCCTAGCGGGGCCCGAGGATGAGCAGTTCTTC.

The rearrangement joins TRBV10-3 to TRBJ1-4, with a tentative D call TRBD1 (5 bases). Germline loops: CDR1 ENHRY, CDR2 SYGVKD. The germline V and J ends were trimmed by 0 bases and 8 bases, with 10 bases remaining between them. The CDR3 totals 14 residues. CDR3 sequence reads: CAISESGGEEKLFF. CDR3 nucleotides: TGTGCCATCAGTGAGTCCGGGGGAGAGGAAAAACTGTTTTTT.

This clonotype was detected only a few times. The chain carries TRBV4-2 and TRBJ2-4; D is unresolved. With the DNA end fitting TRBJ2-7 better, the J assignment may be wrong. The germline V gene has CDR1 LGHNA and CDR2 YNFKEQ. The CDR3 consists of 13 residues. The CDR3 here is CASSQDSGFEQYF. Here the CDR3 DNA reads TGTGCCAGCAGCCAAGACTCGGGCTTCGAGCAGTACTTC.

This clonotype was seen only a few times. The rearrangement uses TRBV7-2 and TRBJ2-7; TRBD1 matches 7 bases. The CDR3 is 15 amino acids. In germline, CDR1 is SGHTA, CDR2 FQGNSA. V shed 5 bases and J 0 bases; nucleotides not matched to a gene: 7. The CDR3 is CASSNYRDSSYEQYF. CDR3 nucleotides: TGTGCCAGCAGCAATTACCGGGACAGCTCCTACGAGCAGTACTTC. The whole variable domain, filled in from reference TRBV7-2 and TRBJ2-7, reads GAGVSQSPSNKVTEKGKDVELRCDPISGHTALYWYRQSLGQGLEFLIYFQGNSAPDKSGLPSDRFSAERTGGSVSTLTIQRTQQEDSAVYLCASSNYRDSSYEQYFGPGTRLTVT.

Only a few counts were recorded for this clonotype. CDR3: CASSGRRRGSSYEQYF. CDR3 sequence (DNA): TGTGCCAGCAGCGGCCGAAGGCGCGGGAGTTCCTACGAGCAGTACTTC. The rearrangement joins TRBV11-2 to TRBJ2-7; 7 bases match TRBD2. The V and J ends lost 5 bases and 1 base, in that order; junction bases with no gene match: 11. From germline, CDR1 is SGHAT and CDR2 FQNNGV. CDR3 size: 16 residues.

A few counts support this clonotype. The junction shows a germline mismatch at one end, possibly a read error. The chain combines TRBV30 with TRBJ1-1, with no clear D. Germline V gene lookup returns CDR1 GTSNPN and CDR2 SVGIG (reference sequence). The CDR3 loop spans 16 amino acids. CDR3 residues: CVWSVRAGWRNTEAFF. For the CDR3, the DNA is TGTGTCTGGAGTGTACGGGCAGGATGGAGGAACACTGAAGCTTTCTTT. The full variable domain, rest sourced from reference TRBV30 and TRBJ1-1, is SQTIHQWPATLVQPVGSPLSLECTVEGTSNPNLYWYRQAAGRGLQLLFYSVGIGQISSEVPQNLSASRPQDRQFILSSKKLLLSDSGFYLCVWSVRAGWRNTEAFFGQGTRLTVV.

This clonotype is a singleton in its sample. The rearrangement links TRBV20-1 to TRBJ2-1, with D possibly TRBD1 on 6 matching bases. This CDR3 region has 13 residues. V was clipped by 3 bases and J by 6 bases, with 12 bases between them. The germline V gene has CDR1 DFQATT and CDR2 SNEGSKA (reference sequence). This CDR3 is CSASYRVVNEQFF. The CDR3 DNA reads as TGCAGTGCTAGCTACAGGGTAGTCAATGAGCAGTTCTTC.